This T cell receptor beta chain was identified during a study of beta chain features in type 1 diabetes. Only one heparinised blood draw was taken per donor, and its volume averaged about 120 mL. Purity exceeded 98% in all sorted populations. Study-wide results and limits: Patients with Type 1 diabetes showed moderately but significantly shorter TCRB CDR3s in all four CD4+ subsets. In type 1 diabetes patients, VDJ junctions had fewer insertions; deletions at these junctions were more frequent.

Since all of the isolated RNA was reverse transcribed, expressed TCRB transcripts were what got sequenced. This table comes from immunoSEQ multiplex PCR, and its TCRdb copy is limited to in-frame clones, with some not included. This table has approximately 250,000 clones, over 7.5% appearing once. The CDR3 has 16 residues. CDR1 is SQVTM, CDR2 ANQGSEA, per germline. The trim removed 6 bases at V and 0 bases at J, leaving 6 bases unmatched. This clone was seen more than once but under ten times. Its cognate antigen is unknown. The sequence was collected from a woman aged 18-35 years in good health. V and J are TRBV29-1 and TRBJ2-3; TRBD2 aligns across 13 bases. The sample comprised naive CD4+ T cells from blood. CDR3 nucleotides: TGCAGCGTAGCCGGGACTAGCGGGATAAGCACAGATACGCAGTATTTT. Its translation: CSVAGTSGISTDTQYF.